This T cell receptor beta chain was sequenced for a study of low-dose radiotherapy and immunotherapy resistance in tumors. Covering alpha and beta chains, TRAV- and TRBV-specific primers were used for the first-strand cDNA. TCRs were amplified for approximately 21 PCR cycles with a constant-region primer and V-primer adapter. TCRdb re-called the reads through MiXCR, storing one row per CDR3 protein. The table has roughly 100,000 distinct CDR3 sequences, less than 25% seen once. The time point here: after trial treatment. Treatment denoted: LDRT plus nivolumab, ipilimumab, low-dose cyclophosphamide and aspirin (RACIN trial). The CDR3 covers 14 residues. This clonotype is labeled as medium-sized. Sequence at one end of the junction differs from germline and may be a read error.

This receptor was identified in a female donor with ovarian cancer. Sequenced here: PBMCs, sampled after low-dose radiotherapy plus immunotherapy. This chain joins TRBV5-3 and TRBJ2-7, with D perhaps matching TRBD2 (5 bases). TRBV5-3 is designated an ORF whose function remains uncertain. CDR3 loop: CASSYRTDSYEQYF. In DNA form, the CDR3 reads TGTGCCAGCAGCTACCGGACTGACTCCTACGAGCAGTACTTC.